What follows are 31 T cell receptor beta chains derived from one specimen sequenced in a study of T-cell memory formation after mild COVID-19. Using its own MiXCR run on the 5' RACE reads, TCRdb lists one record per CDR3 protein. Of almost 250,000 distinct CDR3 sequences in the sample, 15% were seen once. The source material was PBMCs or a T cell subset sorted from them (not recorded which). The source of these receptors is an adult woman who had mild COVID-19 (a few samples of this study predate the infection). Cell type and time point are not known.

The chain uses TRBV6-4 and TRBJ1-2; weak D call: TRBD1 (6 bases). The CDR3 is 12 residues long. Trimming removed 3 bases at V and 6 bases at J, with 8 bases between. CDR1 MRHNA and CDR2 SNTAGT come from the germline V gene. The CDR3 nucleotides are TGTGCCAGCAGTGAACAGGGCAATGGCTACACCTTC. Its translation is CASSEQGNGYTF.

CDR3 residues: CAWSVTGGPGIEQFF. The DNA for the CDR3 is TGTGCCTGGAGTGTAACGGGAGGGCCAGGGATTGAGCAGTTCTTC. The chain combines TRBV30 with TRBJ2-1, with TRBD2 identical over 8 bases. Trimming removed 0 bases from V and 9 bases from J; junction bases left unmatched: 10. Germline CDR1 and CDR2: GTSNPN and SVGIG (reference sequence). The CDR3 has 15 residues.

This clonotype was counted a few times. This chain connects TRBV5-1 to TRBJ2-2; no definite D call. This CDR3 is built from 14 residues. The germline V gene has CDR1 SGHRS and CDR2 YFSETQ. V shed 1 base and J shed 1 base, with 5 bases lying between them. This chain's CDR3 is CASSLTLNTGELFF. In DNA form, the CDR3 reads TGCGCCAGCAGCTTGACATTGAACACCGGGGAGCTGTTTTTT.

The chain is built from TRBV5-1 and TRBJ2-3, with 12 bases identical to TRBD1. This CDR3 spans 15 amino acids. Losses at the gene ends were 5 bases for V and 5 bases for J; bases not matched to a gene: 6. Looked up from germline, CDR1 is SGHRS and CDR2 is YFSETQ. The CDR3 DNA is TGCGCCAGCAGTGACCGGGACAGGGGGCGAGATACGCAGTATTTT. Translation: CASSDRDRGRDTQYF.

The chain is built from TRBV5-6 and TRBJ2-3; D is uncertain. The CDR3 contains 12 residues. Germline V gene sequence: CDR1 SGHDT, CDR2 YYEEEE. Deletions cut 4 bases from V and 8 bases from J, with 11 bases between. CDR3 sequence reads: CASSRSGTTQYF. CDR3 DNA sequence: TGTGCCAGCAGCCGCTCAGGAACTACGCAGTATTTT.

CDR3: CASSQDHRGGNSPLHF. CDR3 DNA sequence: TGTGCCAGCAGCCAGGACCACAGGGGTGGTAATTCACCCCTCCACTTT. This chain connects TRBV3-1 to TRBJ1-6; 7 bases map to TRBD1. With V trimmed by 3 bases and J by 6 bases, 8 bases remained unmatched. Germline lookup yields CDR1 LGHDT and CDR2 YNNKEL (reference sequence). This CDR3 spans 16 amino acids.

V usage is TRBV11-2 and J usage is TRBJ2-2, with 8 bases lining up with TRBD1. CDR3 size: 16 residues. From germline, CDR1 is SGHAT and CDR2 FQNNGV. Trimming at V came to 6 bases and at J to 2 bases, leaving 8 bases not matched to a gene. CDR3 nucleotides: TGTGCCAGCAGTTTTCCGACAGGGGTAAACACCGGGGAGCTGTTTTTT. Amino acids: CASSFPTGVNTGELFF.

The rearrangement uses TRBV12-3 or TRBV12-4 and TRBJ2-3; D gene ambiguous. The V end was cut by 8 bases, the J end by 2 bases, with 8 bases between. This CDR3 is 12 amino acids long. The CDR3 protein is CASVKNTDTQYF. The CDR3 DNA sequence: TGTGCCAGCGTGAAGAACACAGATACGCAGTATTTT.

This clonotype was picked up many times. In nucleotides, the CDR3 is TGTGCCACCTCACAGGGATCCTACGAGCAGTACTTC. Amino acid sequence: CATSQGSYEQYF. This chain uses TRBV24-1 with TRBJ2-7, with D possibly matching TRBD1 (6 bases). Trimming shortened V by 9 bases and J by 1 base, and 9 bases separated the two germline ends. Per the germline V gene, CDR1 is KGHDR and CDR2 is SFDVKD. The CDR3 consists of 12 residues.

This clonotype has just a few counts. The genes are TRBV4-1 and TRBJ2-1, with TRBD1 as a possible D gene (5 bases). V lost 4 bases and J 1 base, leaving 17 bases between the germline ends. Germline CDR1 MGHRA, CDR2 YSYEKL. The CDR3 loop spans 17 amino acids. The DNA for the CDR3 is TGCGCCAGCAGCCCAGGGCGAGCCGCCTCTTCCTACAATGAGCAGTTCTTC. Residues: CASSPGRAASSYNEQFF.

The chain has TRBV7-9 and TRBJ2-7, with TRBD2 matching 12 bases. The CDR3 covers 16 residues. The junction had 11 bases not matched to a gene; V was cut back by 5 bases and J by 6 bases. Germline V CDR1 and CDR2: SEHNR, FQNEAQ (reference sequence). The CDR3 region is CASSARTSGTAGEQYF. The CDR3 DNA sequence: TGTGCCAGCAGCGCCCGGACTAGCGGGACCGCAGGCGAGCAGTACTTC.

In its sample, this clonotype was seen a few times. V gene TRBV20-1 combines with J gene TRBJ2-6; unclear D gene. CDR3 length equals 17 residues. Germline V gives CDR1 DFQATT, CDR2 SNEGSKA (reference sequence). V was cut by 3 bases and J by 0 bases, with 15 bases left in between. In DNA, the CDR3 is TGCAGTGCTAGTCCCGAGGTCCGTCTCTCTGGGGCCAACGTCCTGACTTTC. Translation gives CSASPEVRLSGANVLTF.

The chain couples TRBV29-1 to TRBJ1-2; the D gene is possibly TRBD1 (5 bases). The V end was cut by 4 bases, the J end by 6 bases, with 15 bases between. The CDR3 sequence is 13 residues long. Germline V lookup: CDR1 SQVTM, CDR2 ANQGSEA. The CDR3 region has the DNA TGCAGCGTTGTATCCGGGAGACAGCATGGCTACACCTTC. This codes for CSVVSGRQHGYTF.

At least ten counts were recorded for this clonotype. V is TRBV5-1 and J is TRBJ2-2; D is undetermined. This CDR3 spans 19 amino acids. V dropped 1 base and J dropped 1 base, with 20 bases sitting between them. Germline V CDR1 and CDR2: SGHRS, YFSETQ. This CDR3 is CASSLNSGRALQNTGELFF. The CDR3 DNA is TGCGCCAGCAGCTTGAACTCGGGCCGGGCCCTACAGAACACCGGGGAGCTGTTTTTT.

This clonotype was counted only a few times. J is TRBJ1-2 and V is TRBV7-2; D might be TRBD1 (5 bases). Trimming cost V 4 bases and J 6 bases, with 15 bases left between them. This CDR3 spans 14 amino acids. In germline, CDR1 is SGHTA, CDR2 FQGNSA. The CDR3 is CASSYYEGLNGYTF. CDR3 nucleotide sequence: TGTGCCAGCAGCTATTATGAGGGGCTGAATGGCTACACCTTC.

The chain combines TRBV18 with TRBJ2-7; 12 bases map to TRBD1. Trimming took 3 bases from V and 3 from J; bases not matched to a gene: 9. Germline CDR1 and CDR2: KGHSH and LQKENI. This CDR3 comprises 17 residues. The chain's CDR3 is CASSPGTGGYGGYEQYF. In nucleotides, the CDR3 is TGTGCCAGCTCACCTGGGACAGGGGGCTATGGAGGCTACGAGCAGTACTTC.

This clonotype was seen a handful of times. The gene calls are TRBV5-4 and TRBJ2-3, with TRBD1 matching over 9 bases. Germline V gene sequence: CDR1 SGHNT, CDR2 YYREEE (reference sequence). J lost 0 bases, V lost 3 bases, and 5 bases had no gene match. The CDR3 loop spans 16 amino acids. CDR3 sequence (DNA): TGTGCCAGCAGCTCCGGGACAGGGCCCAGCACAGATACGCAGTATTTT. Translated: CASSSGTGPSTDTQYF.

The CDR3 DNA follows: TGTGCCAGCAGCCAGAGGGCAGCGGTGAAGACCGGGGAGCTGTTTTTT. It is translated as CASSQRAAVKTGELFF. The V and J genes are TRBV7-9 and TRBJ2-2, with D possibly TRBD2 on 5 matching bases. The CDR3 extends over 16 amino acids. The V and J ends lost 5 bases and 5 bases respectively, with 18 bases between them. CDR1 is SEHNR and CDR2 is FQNEAQ in the germline V gene (reference sequence).

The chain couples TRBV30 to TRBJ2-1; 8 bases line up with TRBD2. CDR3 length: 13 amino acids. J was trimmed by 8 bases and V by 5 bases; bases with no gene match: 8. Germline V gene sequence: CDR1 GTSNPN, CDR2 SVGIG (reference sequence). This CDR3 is CAWFSGARYEQFF. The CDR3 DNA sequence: TGTGCCTGGTTTAGCGGGGCCAGGTATGAGCAGTTCTTC. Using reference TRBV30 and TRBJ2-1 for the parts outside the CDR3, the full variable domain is SQTIHQWPATLVQPVGSPLSLECTVEGTSNPNLYWYRQAAGRGLQLLFYSVGIGQISSEVPQNLSASRPQDRQFILSSKKLLLSDSGFYLCAWFSGARYEQFFGPGTRLTVL.

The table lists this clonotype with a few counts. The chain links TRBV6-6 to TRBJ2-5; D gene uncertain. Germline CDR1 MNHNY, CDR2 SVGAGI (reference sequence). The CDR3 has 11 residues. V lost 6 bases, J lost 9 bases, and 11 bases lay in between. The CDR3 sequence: CASREETAQYF. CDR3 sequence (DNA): TGTGCCAGCAGGGAAGAGACGGCCCAGTACTTC.

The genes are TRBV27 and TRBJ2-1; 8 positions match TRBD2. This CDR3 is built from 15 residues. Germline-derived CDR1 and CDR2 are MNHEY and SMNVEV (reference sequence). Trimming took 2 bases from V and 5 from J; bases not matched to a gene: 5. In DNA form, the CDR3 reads TGTGCCAGCAGTTTAGCTCCGGGACTAGACAATGAGCAGTTCTTC. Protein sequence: CASSLAPGLDNEQFF.

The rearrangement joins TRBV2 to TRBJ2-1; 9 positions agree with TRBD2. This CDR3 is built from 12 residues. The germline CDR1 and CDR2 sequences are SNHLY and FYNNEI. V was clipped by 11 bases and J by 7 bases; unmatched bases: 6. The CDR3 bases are TGTGCCGGACAGCGGGAGGAGAATGAGCAGTTCTTC. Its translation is CAGQREENEQFF.

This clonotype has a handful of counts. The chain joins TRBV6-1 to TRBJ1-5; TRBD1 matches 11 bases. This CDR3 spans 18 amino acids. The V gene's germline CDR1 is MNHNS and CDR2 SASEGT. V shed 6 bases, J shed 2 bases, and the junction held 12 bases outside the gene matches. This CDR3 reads CASRSFSPGQGGNQPQHF. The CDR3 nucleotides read TGTGCCAGCAGATCATTTTCGCCGGGACAGGGGGGCAATCAGCCCCAGCATTTT.

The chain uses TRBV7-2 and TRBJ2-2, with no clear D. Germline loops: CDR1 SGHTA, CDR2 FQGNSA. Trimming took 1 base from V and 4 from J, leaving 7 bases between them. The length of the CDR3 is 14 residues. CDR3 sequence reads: CASSLVPGTGELFF. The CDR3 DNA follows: TGTGCCAGCAGCTTAGTACCCGGCACCGGGGAGCTGTTTTTT.

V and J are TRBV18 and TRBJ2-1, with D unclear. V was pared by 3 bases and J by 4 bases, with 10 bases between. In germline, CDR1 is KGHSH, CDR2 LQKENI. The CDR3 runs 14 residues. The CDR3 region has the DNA TGTGCCAGCTCACCGTCGGTCGCTTACAATGAGCAGTTCTTC. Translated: CASSPSVAYNEQFF.

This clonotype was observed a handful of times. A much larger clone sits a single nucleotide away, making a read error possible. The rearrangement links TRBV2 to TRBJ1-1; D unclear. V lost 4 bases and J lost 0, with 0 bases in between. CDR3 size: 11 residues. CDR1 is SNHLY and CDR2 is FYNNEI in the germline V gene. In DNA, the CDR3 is TGTGCCAGCAGTGTGAACACTGAAGCTTTCTTT. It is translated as CASSVNTEAFF.

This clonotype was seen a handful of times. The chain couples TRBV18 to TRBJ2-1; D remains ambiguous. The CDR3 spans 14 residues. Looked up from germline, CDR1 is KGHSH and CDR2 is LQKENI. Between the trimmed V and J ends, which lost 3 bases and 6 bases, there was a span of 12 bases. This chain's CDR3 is CASSPSSLGNEQFF. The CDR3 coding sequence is TGTGCCAGCTCACCTTCCTCACTCGGCAATGAGCAGTTCTTC.

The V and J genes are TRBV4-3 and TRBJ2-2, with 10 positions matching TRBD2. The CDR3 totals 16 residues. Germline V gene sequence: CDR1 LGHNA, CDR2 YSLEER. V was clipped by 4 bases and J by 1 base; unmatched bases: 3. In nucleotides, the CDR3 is TGCGCCAGCAGCCTGGGGACTAGCGAGAACACCGGGGAGCTGTTTTTT. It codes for CASSLGTSENTGELFF.

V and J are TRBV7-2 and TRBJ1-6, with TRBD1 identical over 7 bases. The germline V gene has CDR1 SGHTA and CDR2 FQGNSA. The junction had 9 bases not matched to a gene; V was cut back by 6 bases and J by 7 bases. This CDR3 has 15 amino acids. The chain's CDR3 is CASRSGGQTNSPLHF. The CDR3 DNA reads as TGTGCCAGCAGATCTGGGGGACAGACAAATTCACCCCTCCACTTT.

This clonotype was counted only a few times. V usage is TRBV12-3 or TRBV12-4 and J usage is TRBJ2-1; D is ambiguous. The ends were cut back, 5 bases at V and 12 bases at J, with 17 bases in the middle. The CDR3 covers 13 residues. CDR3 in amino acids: CASSPGQYGGQFF. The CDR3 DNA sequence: TGTGCCAGCAGTCCCGGCCAGTACGGCGGGCAGTTCTTC.

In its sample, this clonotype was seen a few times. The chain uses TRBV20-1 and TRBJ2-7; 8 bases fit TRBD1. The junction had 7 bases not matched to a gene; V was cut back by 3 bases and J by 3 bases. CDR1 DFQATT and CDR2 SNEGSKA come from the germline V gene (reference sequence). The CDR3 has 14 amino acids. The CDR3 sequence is CSASGQGAGYEQYF. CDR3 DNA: TGCAGTGCTAGCGGCCAGGGGGCGGGCTACGAGCAGTACTTC.